The TCR beta chain under discussion was sequenced for a study of T-cell memory formation after mild COVID-19. This clonotype was detected a few times. MiXCR was run by TCRdb on the 5' RACE reads, yielding one entry per CDR3 protein. The sample holds 350,000 or so distinct CDR3 sequences, about 20% seen once. The V segment lost 5 bases and the J segment 3 bases; nucleotides outside the gene matches: 2. The germline V gene has CDR1 SEHNR and CDR2 FQNEAQ (reference sequence). The CDR3 is 13 residues long. This chain connects TRBV7-9 to TRBJ2-5, with TRBD1 identical over 8 bases. This sequence was found in a man between 18 and 35 years old who had mild COVID-19 (a few samples of this study predate the infection). Cell type and time point are not known. Material for sequencing was PBMCs or a T cell subset sorted from them (not recorded which). CDR3: CASSAGQEETQYF. The CDR3 region has the DNA TGTGCCAGCAGCGCGGGACAGGAAGAGACCCAGTACTTC.